This TCR beta chain stems from a study of T cells in Graves' hyperthyroidism and ophthalmopathy. This clonotype has a count of ten or more. Its target is unknown. There were TCR beta CDR3 regions amplified from RNA transcripts. A first-round RT-PCR of the TCR CDR3 used the HTBI primer set. TCRdb reprocessed the multiplex PCR reads with MiXCR, giving one entry per CDR3 protein. The sample includes fewer than 350,000 distinct CDR3 sequences, roughly 15% of them seen just once. The study based diagnoses on clinical symptoms, serum thyroxine and TRAb, thyroid ultrasound and orbital computed tomography. Blood was sampled at initial diagnosis of hyperthyroidism, prior to onset of any ophthalmopathy symptoms. The CDR3 contains 14 residues. The V gene's germline CDR1 is SGHAT and CDR2 FQNNGV. Trimming stripped 4 bases from V and 8 bases from J, with 17 bases between. Study results and caveats: Before onset, by a median of around six months, the model predicted ophthalmopathy.

This chain links TRBV11-2 with TRBJ1-2; possibly TRBD1 for D (6 bases). The sequencing sample was made of blood. This TCR came from a woman aged 45-60 years with Graves' hyperthyroidism that later progressed to Graves' ophthalmopathy. This CDR3 is CASSSGTKGEGYTF. The CDR3, as DNA: TGTGCCAGCAGCTCCGGGACAAAGGGGGAAGGCTACACCTTC.